This record looks at one TCR beta chain sequence and its context. Its antigen remains unidentified. J lost 5 bases, V lost 5 bases, and 7 bases had no gene match. The CDR3 runs to 15 residues. Germline values: CDR1 SEHNR, CDR2 FQNEAQ (reference sequence). The sample originates from a study of cytomegalovirus exposure and HLA in healthy donors. Study outcomes and limitations: Later on, analysis showed that most CMV-associated TCR beta chains appeared to be HLA-restricted. Whilst most TCR sequences proved rare, a subset of public TCRs occurred across many donors. Earlier analysis found most TCR beta V segments productive about 87% or about 30% of the time.

The primer mix had 60 Vbeta and 13 Jbeta primers. Generated by immunoSEQ multiplex PCR, the TCRdb table keeps only in-frame clones and is missing some. The sample lists 150,000 to 200,000 clones; around three quarters were seen once. The V gene is TRBV7-9, the J gene TRBJ2-2, with 8 bases aligning to TRBD1. The sample consisted of PBMCs. The receptor was derived from a woman aged 25 to 45 in good health and CMV-seropositive. The CDR3 protein is CASSRDRGRTGELFF. The CDR3, as DNA: TGTGCCAGCAGCCGAGACAGGGGTCGGACCGGGGAGCTGTTTTTT. Variable domain in full (rest from reference TRBV7-9 and TRBJ2-2): DTGVSQNPRHKITKRGQNVTFRCDPISEHNRLYWYRQTLGQGPEFLTYFQNEAQLEKSRLLSDRFSAERPKGSFSTLEIQRTEQGDSAMYLCASSRDRGRTGELFFGEGSRLTVL.